This T cell receptor beta chain comes out of a study of T cell repertoires in cytomegalovirus infection. Study context: Carrying CMV and the relevant HLA type showed in public TCR beta signatures. Points from the study as a whole: HLA-C-restricted, CMV-specific TCR beta clonotypes were dominant ex vivo. Using cumulative public TCR beta family frequency, the authors identified those who carried CMV together with the relevant HLA.

In germline, CDR1 is MNHEY, CDR2 SMNVEV (reference sequence). Trimming removed 2 bases at V and 0 bases at J, with 4 bases between. This CDR3 region has 13 residues. TCRdb reanalysed the reads using MiXCR and keeps one entry per CDR3 protein. The data contain approximately 500,000 distinct CDR3 sequences, approximately 17% of them singletons. About this clonotype: Its antigen is unidentified.

Material for sequencing was CD8+ T cells from PBMCs. The receptor comes from a human donor in good health (CMV status not recorded). Some clones in this sample may be carry-over from other donors' samples. V usage is TRBV27 and J usage is TRBJ1-2; no definite D call. The DNA for the CDR3 is TGTGCCAGCAGTTTACTCGCTAACTATGGCTACACCTTC. It is translated as CASSLLANYGYTF.